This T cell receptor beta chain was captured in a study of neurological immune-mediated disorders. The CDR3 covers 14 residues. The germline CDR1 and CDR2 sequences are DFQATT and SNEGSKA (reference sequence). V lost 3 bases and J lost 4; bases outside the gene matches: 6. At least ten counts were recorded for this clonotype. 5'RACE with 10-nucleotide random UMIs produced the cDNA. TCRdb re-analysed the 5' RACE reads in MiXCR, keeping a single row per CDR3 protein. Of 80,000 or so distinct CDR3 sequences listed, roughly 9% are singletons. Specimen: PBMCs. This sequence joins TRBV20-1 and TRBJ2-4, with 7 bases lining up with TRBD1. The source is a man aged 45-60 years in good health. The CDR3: CSASSQGIKNIQYF. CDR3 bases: TGCAGTGCTAGCTCACAGGGGATAAAAAACATTCAGTACTTC.